Each of the 14 T cell receptor beta chains below was sequenced from the same sample in a study of cytotoxic CD8 clonotypes in ibrutinib-treated CLL. The method was immunoSEQ multiplex PCR; TCRdb's version includes in-frame clones alone and lacks a portion of them. The sample holds fewer than 50,000 clones; nearly 70% are singletons and the top ten take approximately 13%. Sequences were derived from PBMCs, sampled after 12 months of ibrutinib treatment. The receptor source for this set is a human donor with chronic lymphocytic leukemia.

This sequence joins TRBV28 and TRBJ2-7; the D is unclear. CDR1 and CDR2 from the germline V gene are MDHEN and SYDVKM. V was clipped by 4 bases and J by 6 bases, with 13 bases between them. The CDR3 sequence is 13 residues long. The CDR3 coding sequence is TGTGCCAGCAGTTCCTCCCTGCATAGCGAGCAGTACTTC. Its protein is CASSSSLHSEQYF. The full variable domain, in which reference TRBV28 and TRBJ2-7 provide the parts outside the CDR3, is DVKVTQSSRYLVKRTGEKVFLECVQDMDHENMFWYRQDPGLGLRLIYFSYDVKMKEKGDIPEGYSVSREKKERFSLILESASTNQTSMYLCASSSSLHSEQYFGPGTRLTVT.

This clone showed up just a few times. The chain combines TRBV4-3 with TRBJ2-5, with D perhaps assigned TRBD1 or TRBD2 (6 bases each). V was pared by 1 base and J by 6 bases, with 18 bases between. Per the germline V gene, CDR1 is LGHNA and CDR2 is YSLEER. This CDR3 spans 16 amino acids. CDR3 protein: CASSQVALGGGQTQYF. The CDR3 DNA reads TGCGCCAGCAGCCAAGTGGCCTTGGGGGGCGGGCAGACCCAGTACTTC.

The genes are TRBV5-6 and TRBJ2-2; 10 nucleotides match TRBD2. This CDR3 has 15 residues. Germline CDR1 reads SGHDT; CDR2 reads YYEEEE. The J segment lost 6 bases and the V segment lost 2 bases, leaving 4 bases of the junction unmatched. CDR3 loop: CASSLIAGGSGELFF. Here the CDR3 DNA reads TGTGCCAGCAGCTTAATAGCGGGAGGTTCCGGGGAGCTGTTTTTT.

The rearrangement joins TRBV18 to TRBJ2-1; TRBD2 might be the D (5 bases). The V gene's germline CDR1 is KGHSH and CDR2 LQKENI. This CDR3 comprises 12 residues. Trimming left V 4 bases short and J 5 bases short, with 6 bases between. The CDR3 loop reads CASSLGNNEQFF. The CDR3 DNA sequence: TGTGCCAGCTCACTCGGGAACAATGAGCAGTTCTTC.

This rearrangement joins TRBV18 to TRBJ2-1; 12 bases are a match to TRBD2. CDR1 and CDR2 (germline): KGHSH, LQKENI. J lost 4 bases, V lost 2 bases, and 6 bases had no gene match. This CDR3 region has 17 residues. CDR3 sequence (DNA): TGTGCCAGCTCACCAGTCCTAGCGGGAGGGGGTTACAATGAGCAGTTCTTC. This codes for CASSPVLAGGGYNEQFF.

The genes are TRBV28 and TRBJ2-5, with D perhaps TRBD2 (6 bases). CDR3 size: 16 residues. Per germline, CDR1 MDHEN and CDR2 SYDVKM. Trimming left V 6 bases short and J 1 base short, with 18 bases between. The CDR3: CASSSSRGTFQETQYF. The CDR3 region has the DNA TGTGCCAGCAGCTCCAGCCGGGGGACCTTCCAAGAGACCCAGTACTTC. The entire variable domain, with the rest obtained from reference TRBV28 and TRBJ2-5, is as follows: DVKVTQSSRYLVKRTGEKVFLECVQDMDHENMFWYRQDPGLGLRLIYFSYDVKMKEKGDIPEGYSVSREKKERFSLILESASTNQTSMYLCASSSSRGTFQETQYFGPGTRLLVL.

Only one count was recorded for this clone. The chain carries TRBV27 and TRBJ1-2; TRBD1 agrees at 8 bases. Losses at the gene ends were 4 bases for V and 5 bases for J; bases not matched to a gene: 6. Germline CDR1 and CDR2: MNHEY and SMNVEV (reference sequence). There are 14 residues in the CDR3. CDR3 in amino acids: CASSSQGAYYGYTF. The CDR3 bases are TGTGCCAGCAGTTCCCAGGGGGCATATTATGGCTACACCTTC.

This clone came up a few times. This rearrangement joins TRBV6-1 to TRBJ2-5; a possible D gene is TRBD1 (5 bases). Trimming removed 7 bases at V and 1 base at J, with 13 bases between. This CDR3 has 14 residues. CDR1 is MNHNS and CDR2 is SASEGT in the germline V gene. As DNA, the CDR3 is TGTGCCAGCAAACTGGGGCAACTCCAAGAGACCCAGTACTTC. Translating gives CASKLGQLQETQYF.

The sample holds one count of this clone. This sequence joins TRBV5-8 and TRBJ2-7, with TRBD2 matching over 13 bases. The CDR3 spans 17 residues. Per germline, CDR1 SGHTS and CDR2 YDEGEE. J was trimmed by 0 bases and V by 4 bases; bases with no gene match: 7. Written as DNA, the CDR3 is TGTGCCAGCAGCCACGGACTAGCGGGAGTGTCCTCCTACGAGCAGTACTTC. Protein: CASSHGLAGVSSYEQYF.

The rearrangement links TRBV15 to TRBJ2-7, with 8 positions matching TRBD2. CDR1 LNHNV and CDR2 YYDKDF come from the germline V gene (reference sequence). J was trimmed by 3 bases and V by 0 bases; bases with no gene match: 4. There are 15 residues in the CDR3. DNA of the CDR3: TGTGCCACCAGCAGAGACGCTAGCGGGCTCTACGAGCAGTACTTC. It translates to CATSRDASGLYEQYF.

The table lists this clone with a count of one. The V call is TRBV6-5, the J call TRBJ1-2; no clear D gene. From germline, CDR1 is MNHEY and CDR2 SVGAGI. The V gene lost 0 bases and the J gene lost 8 bases, with 13 bases spanning the gap. The CDR3 spans 14 residues. CDR3 in DNA: TGTGCCAGCAGTTACTCGAGCGGGAACGGAGGCTACACCTTC. Protein product: CASSYSSGNGGYTF.

V usage is TRBV6-1 and J usage is TRBJ2-1; 8 nucleotides line up with TRBD2. This CDR3 spans 15 amino acids. The germline V gene encodes CDR1 MNHNS and CDR2 SASEGT. V was pared by 4 bases and J by 5 bases, with 7 bases of the junction left unmatched. CDR3 loop: CASSVGLAGDNEQFF. CDR3 bases: TGTGCCAGCAGTGTTGGGCTAGCGGGTGACAATGAGCAGTTCTTC.

The chain is built from TRBV7-6 and TRBJ1-1; D unclear. CDR1 SGHVS and CDR2 FNYEAQ come from the germline V gene. The ends were cut back, 2 bases at V and 1 base at J, with 11 bases in the middle. The CDR3 is made up of 15 amino acids. The CDR3 is CASSLRIPENTEAFF. The DNA of the CDR3 is TGTGCCAGCAGCTTAAGGATCCCAGAGAACACTGAAGCTTTCTTT.

This chain uses TRBV5-6 with TRBJ1-2; D ambiguous. Germline V lookup: CDR1 SGHDT, CDR2 YYEEEE. This CDR3 has 15 amino acids. V lost 3 bases, J lost 2 bases, and 14 bases lay in between. The CDR3 DNA reads TGTGCCAGCAGCTGGAGGACCCTAGCGAACTATGGCTACACCTTC. It yields the protein CASSWRTLANYGYTF.